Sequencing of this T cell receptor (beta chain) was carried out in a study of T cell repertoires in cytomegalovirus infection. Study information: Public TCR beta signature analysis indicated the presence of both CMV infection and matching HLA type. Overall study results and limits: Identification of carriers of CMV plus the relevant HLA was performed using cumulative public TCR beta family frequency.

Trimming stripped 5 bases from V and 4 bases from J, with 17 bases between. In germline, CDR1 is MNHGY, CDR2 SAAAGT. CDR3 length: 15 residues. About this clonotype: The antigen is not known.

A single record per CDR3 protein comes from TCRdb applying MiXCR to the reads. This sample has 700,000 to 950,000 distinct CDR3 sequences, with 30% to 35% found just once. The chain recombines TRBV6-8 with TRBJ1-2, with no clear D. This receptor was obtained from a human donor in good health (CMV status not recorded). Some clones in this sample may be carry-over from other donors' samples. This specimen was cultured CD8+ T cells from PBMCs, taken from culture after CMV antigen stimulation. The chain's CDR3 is CASSVTRRPIYGYTF. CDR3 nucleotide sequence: TGTGCCAGCAGTGTAACCAGGAGACCAATCTATGGCTACACCTTC.